These T cell receptor beta chains were read from a single sample in a study of cytomegalovirus exposure and HLA in healthy donors. The method was immunoSEQ multiplex PCR; TCRdb's version includes in-frame clones alone and lacks a portion of them. Of about 97,000 clones detected, around 80% appear once; the ten largest clones hold about 4.9%. Sequencing input: PBMCs. These receptor sequences come from a man aged 35 to 55 in good health and CMV-seropositive. Each CDR3 is given with its conserved first and last residue. Fields, in order: J gene, D gene, clone size, V gene, CDR3 protein, CDR3 DNA. The D gene is left open where the match is weak. Clone sizes are given selectively: once, few, many, or a class where the clone is expanded.

TRBJ2-7 | TRBD1 | few | TRBV19 | CASSTRTGGGYEQYF | TGTGCCAGTAGTACCCGGACAGGGGGCGGGTACGAGCAGTACTTC
TRBJ2-7 | TRBD2 | . | TRBV10-2 | CASSELAGVEEQYF | TGCGCCAGCAGTGAGCTAGCGGGAGTGGAGGAGCAGTACTTC
TRBJ2-5 | . | . | TRBV19 | CASSIVTGVGETQYF | TGTGCCAGTAGTATAGTTACGGGGGTCGGGGAGACCCAGTACTTC
TRBJ2-7 | . | . | TRBV7-8 | CASSLTRDSYEQYF | TGTGCCAGCAGCTTAACGAGGGACTCCTACGAGCAGTACTTC
TRBJ2-3 | TRBD2 | . | TRBV4-2 | CASSQEFAGGVLDTQYF | TGTGCCAGCAGCCAGGAATTTGCGGGGGGGGTGTTAGATACGCAGTATTTT
TRBJ2-5 | . | . | TRBV27 | CASSLLLGAGLETQYF | TGTGCCAGCAGTTTACTTCTAGGGGCAGGGTTAGAGACCCAGTACTTC
TRBJ1-2 | . | . | TRBV18 | CASSPPMTTYGYTF | TGTGCCAGCTCACCACCAATGACAACTTATGGCTACACCTTC
TRBJ1-3 | . | . | TRBV20-1 | CSGRGGDTIYF | TGCAGTGGAAGGGGGGGGGACACCATATATTTT
TRBJ2-5 | . | . | TRBV5-6 | CASSQGPSQETQYF | TGTGCCAGCAGCCAGGGTCCCTCCCAAGAGACCCAGTACTTC
TRBJ1-5 | . | . | TRBV11-2 | CASSLGRGSGNQPQHF | TGTGCCAGCAGCTTAGGTCGGGGGTCGGGCAATCAGCCCCAGCATTTT
TRBJ1-1 | . | . | TRBV18 | CASSPGSRQNTEAFF | TGTGCCAGCTCACCAGGCTCTAGGCAGAACACTGAAGCTTTCTTT
TRBJ2-2 | . | . | TRBV19 | CASTDDRNTGELFF | TGTGCCAGTACCGACGACAGAAACACCGGGGAGCTGTTTTTT
TRBJ2-1 | . | . | TRBV10-3 | CAISESSLRGTYNEQFF | TGTGCCATCAGTGAGTCCTCCCTAAGGGGGACCTACAATGAGCAGTTCTTC
TRBJ2-3 | . | . | TRBV6-5 | CASSSGTDTQYF | TGTGCCAGCAGTTCGGGCACAGATACGCAGTATTTT
TRBJ2-1 | TRBD2 | few | TRBV13 | CASSPGTTYNEQFF | TGTGCCAGCAGCCCCGGGACTACCTACAATGAGCAGTTCTTC
TRBJ1-5 | TRBD1 | . | TRBV2 | CASRSQGFRNQPQHF | TGTGCCAGCAGATCACAGGGGTTTCGCAATCAGCCCCAGCATTTT